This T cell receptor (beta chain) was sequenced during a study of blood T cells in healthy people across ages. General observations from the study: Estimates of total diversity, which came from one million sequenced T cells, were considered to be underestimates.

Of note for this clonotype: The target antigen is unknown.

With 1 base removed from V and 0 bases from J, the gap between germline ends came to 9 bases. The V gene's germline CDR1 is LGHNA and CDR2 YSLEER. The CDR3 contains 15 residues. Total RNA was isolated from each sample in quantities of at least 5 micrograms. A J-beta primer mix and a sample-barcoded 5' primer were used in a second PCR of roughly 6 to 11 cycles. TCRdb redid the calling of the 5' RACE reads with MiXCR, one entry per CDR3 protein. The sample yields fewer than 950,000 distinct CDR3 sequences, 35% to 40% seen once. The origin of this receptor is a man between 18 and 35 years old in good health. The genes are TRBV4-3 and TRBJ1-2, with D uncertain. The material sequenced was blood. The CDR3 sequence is CASSQGPQANYGYTF. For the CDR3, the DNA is TGCGCCAGCAGCCAAGGGCCGCAGGCTAACTATGGCTACACCTTC.